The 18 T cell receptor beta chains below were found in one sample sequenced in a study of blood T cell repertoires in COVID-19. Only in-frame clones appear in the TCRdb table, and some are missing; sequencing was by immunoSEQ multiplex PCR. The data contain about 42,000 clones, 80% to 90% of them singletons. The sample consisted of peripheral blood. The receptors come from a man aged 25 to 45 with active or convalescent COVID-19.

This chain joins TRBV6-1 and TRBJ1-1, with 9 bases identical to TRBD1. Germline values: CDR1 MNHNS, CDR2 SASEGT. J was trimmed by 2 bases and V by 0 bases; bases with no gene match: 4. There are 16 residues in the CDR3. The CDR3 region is CASSEAAGQGNTEAFF. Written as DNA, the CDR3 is TGTGCCAGCAGTGAAGCCGCGGGACAGGGCAACACTGAAGCTTTCTTT.

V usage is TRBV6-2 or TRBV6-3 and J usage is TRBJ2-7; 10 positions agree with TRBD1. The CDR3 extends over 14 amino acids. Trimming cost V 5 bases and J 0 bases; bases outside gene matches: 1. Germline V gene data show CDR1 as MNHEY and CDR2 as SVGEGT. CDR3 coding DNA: TGTGCCAGCAGTGGGACAGGGGTCTCCTACGAGCAGTACTTC. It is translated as CASSGTGVSYEQYF.

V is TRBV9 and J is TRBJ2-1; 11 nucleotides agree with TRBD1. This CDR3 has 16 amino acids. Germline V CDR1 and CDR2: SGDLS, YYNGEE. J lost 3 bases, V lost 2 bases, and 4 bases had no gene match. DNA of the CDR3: TGTGCCAGCAGCGTCCAGGACAGGGGGCTCTACAATGAGCAGTTCTTC. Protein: CASSVQDRGLYNEQFF.

The CDR3 DNA reads TGTGCCAGCAGTTACTCGGACAGGGGGACCTACGAGCAGTACTTC. It codes for CASSYSDRGTYEQYF. The chain recombines TRBV6-5 with TRBJ2-7, with 10 nucleotides matching TRBD1. Unmatched junction bases numbered 1, after V lost 0 bases and J lost 2 bases. Germline loops: CDR1 MNHEY, CDR2 SVGAGI. This CDR3 has 15 residues.

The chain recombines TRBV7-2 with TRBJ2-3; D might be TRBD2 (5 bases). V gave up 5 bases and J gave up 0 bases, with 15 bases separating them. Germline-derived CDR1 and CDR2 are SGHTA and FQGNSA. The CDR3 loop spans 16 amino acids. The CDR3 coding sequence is TGTGCCAGCAGCCTCCGGCGGGTGACTAGCACAGATACGCAGTATTTT. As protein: CASSLRRVTSTDTQYF.

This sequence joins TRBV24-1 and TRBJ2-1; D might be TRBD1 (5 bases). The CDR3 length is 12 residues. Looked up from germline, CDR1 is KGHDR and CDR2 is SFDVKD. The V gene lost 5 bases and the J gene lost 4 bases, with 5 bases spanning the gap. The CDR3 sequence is CATSAGYNEQFF. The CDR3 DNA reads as TGTGCCACCAGTGCAGGGTACAATGAGCAGTTCTTC.

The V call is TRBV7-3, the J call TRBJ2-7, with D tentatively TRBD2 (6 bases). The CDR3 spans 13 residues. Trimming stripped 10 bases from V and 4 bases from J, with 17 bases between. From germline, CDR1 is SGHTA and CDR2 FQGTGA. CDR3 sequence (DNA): TGTGCCATCAACGGCCGGGGGACTTACGAGCAGTACGTC. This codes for CAINGRGTYEQYV.

This CDR3 is CASRSALNTEAFF. CDR3 in DNA: TGCGCCAGCAGGAGCGCATTGAACACTGAAGCTTTCTTT. The V gene is TRBV4-1, the J gene TRBJ1-1; D not resolved. V lost 6 bases and J 0 bases, leaving 8 bases between the germline ends. The germline gives CDR1 MGHRA, CDR2 YSYEKL. There are 13 residues in the CDR3.

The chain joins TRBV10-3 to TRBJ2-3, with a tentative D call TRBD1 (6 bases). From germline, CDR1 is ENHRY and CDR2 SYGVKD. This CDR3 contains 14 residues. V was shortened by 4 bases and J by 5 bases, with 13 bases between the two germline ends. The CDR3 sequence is CAISGGRGGDTQYF. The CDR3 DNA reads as TGTGCCATCAGTGGGGGACGAGGGGGAGATACGCAGTATTTT.

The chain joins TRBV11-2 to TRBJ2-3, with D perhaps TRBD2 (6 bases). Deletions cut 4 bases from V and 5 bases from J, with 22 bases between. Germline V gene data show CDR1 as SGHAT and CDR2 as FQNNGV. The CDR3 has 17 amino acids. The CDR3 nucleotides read TGTGCCAGCAGCTCAACCATGGGCGGGGTAAGGAAAGATACGCAGTATTTT. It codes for CASSSTMGGVRKDTQYF.

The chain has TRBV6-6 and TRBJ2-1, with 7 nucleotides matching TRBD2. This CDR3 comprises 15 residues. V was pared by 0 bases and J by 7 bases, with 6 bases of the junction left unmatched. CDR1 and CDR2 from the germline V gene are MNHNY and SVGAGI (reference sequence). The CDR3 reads CASSYSGQGGNEQFF. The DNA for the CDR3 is TGTGCCAGCAGTTACTCCGGGCAGGGAGGGAATGAGCAGTTCTTC.

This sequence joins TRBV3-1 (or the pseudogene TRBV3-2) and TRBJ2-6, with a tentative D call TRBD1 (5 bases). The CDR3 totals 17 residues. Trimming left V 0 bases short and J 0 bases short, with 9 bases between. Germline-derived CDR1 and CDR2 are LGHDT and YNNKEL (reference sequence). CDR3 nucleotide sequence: TGTGCCAGCAGCCAAGATACAGGCCCCTCTGGGGCCAACGTCCTGACTTTC. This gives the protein CASSQDTGPSGANVLTF.

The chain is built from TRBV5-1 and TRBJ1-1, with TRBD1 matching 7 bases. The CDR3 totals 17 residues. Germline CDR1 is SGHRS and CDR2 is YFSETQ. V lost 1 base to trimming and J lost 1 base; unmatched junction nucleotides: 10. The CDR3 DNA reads TGCGCCAGCAGCTTGCCCGCTTTTACAGGGGAGAACACTGAAGCTTTCTTT. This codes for CASSLPAFTGENTEAFF.

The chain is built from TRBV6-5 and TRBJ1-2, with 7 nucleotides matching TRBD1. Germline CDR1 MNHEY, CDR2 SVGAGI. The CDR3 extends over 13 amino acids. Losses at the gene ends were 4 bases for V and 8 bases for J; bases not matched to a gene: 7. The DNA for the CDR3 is TGTGCCAGCAGTTTGACAGGGTTCGACGGCTACACCTTC. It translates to CASSLTGFDGYTF.

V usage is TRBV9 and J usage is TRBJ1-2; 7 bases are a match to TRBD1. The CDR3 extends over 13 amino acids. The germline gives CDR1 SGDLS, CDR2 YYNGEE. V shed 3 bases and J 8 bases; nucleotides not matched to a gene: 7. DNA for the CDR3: TGTGCCAGCAGCGCGGGGGACAGAGAAGGCTACACCTTC. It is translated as CASSAGDREGYTF.

The CDR3 DNA sequence: TGTGCCAGCACAGGGGCCACTGAAGCTTTCTTT. This sequence encodes CASTGATEAFF. This chain connects TRBV27 to TRBJ1-1; a weak D match, TRBD1 (6 bases). This CDR3 comprises 11 residues. Germline V gives CDR1 MNHEY, CDR2 SMNVEV (reference sequence). The V end was cut by 7 bases, the J end by 4 bases, with 7 bases between.

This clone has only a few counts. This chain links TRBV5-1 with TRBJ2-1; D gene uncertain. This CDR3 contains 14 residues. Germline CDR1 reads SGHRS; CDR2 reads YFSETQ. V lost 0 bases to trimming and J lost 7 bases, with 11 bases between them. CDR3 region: CASSLGSLVNEQFF. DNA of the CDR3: TGCGCCAGCAGCTTGGGTAGTTTGGTGAATGAGCAGTTCTTC.

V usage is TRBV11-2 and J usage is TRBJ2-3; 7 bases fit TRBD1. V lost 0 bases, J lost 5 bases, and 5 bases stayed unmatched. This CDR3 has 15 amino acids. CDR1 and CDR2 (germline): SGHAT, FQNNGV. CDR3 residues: CASSLEEGGEDTQYF. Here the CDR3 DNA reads TGTGCCAGCAGCTTAGAGGAAGGGGGCGAAGATACGCAGTATTTT.